This entry describes one T cell receptor (beta chain). This entry belongs to a study of blood T cell repertoires in COVID-19. Whole-study context: The study drew acute and convalescent COVID-19 samples from the United States, Italy and Spain. Sample material is recorded as cDNA or gDNA derived from T cells, B-cell-depleted T cells, or PBMCs.

Original methodology: Reference gene primer amplification gave nucleated cell count estimates. Assay used: immunoSEQ multiplex PCR; TCRdb lists only in-frame clones, some missing. V and J calls and clone size are given by that table; D and trimming were obtained from the DNA. The profile shows roughly 190,000 clones, 70% to 80% of them singletons. V gave up 1 base and J gave up 0 bases; unmatched junction bases: 3. Germline V gives CDR1 MGHRA, CDR2 YSYEKL. This CDR3 region has 16 residues. The sequenced sample was peripheral blood. The rearrangement joins TRBV4-1 to TRBJ2-1; 7 bases line up with TRBD2. This TCR derives from a woman between 50 and 59 years old with acute or convalescent COVID-19. CDR3 DNA sequence: TGCGCCAGCAGCCAAGTTTCGGGAGGCTCCTACAATGAGCAGTTCTTC. Translated, it gives CASSQVSGGSYNEQFF.